The TCR beta chain described here comes from a study of T-cell reconstitution after alpha-beta-depleted transplantation in children. Between the trimmed V and J ends, which lost 4 bases and 0 bases, there was a span of 9 bases. The CDR3 has 13 amino acids. Germline CDR1 reads DFQATT; CDR2 reads SNEGSKA (reference sequence). As it was prepared, the TCRbeta library received unique molecular identifiers. MiXCR was run by TCRdb on the PCR reads, yielding one entry per CDR3 protein. The data hold some 590,000 distinct CDR3 sequences, with roughly a tenth observed a single time. This clonotype was counted at least ten times.

The sample in question was PBMCs from the stem cell graft donor, obtained from the stem cell graft. This clonotype originated in a human donor who donated a stem cell graft to a child with acute myeloid leukemia. V and J are TRBV20-1 and TRBJ1-1; D not resolved. Here the CDR3 DNA reads TGCAGTGCTACGGTCGGCATGAACACTGAAGCTTTCTTT. It yields the protein CSATVGMNTEAFF.